The present entry profiles one TCR beta chain with its context. Its target is unknown. For every subset, genomic DNA was evenly distributed across several immunoSEQ plates. Measured with immunoSEQ multiplex PCR; TCRdb has only the in-frame clones, and not every one. This sample has hundreds of thousands of clones, with less than 85% found just once. V gave up 7 bases and J gave up 5 bases; unmatched junction bases: 4. Germline V lookup: CDR1 MNHNS, CDR2 SASEGT. The CDR3 has 12 residues. The data were obtained in a study of shared clonotypes between healthy human individuals. Study results and limitations: Only blood samples were collected, and tissue repertoires likely differ.

V usage is TRBV6-1 and J usage is TRBJ1-2; 7 bases line up with TRBD1. This TCR derives from a woman aged 25 to 39 in good health. Material for sequencing was memory CD4+ T cells sorted from blood. Described subset: CD45RA-negative fraction. CDR3 sequence reads: CASTRDRYGYTF. For the CDR3, the DNA is TGTGCCAGCACACGGGACAGATATGGCTACACCTTC.